This T cell receptor (beta chain) was identified during a study of neurological immune-mediated disorders. Study-level information: Of the approximately 34 patients who had multiple sclerosis, roughly 31 had the relapsing-remitting form and 3 had the secondary progressive form. Study-wide results and limits: Grouping of repertoires by phylogeny put those of 18 of 34 multiple sclerosis patients into a single related-CDR3 cluster, a possible signature.

Note on this clonotype: Antigen specificity is unknown. Its ends do not fully match the called genes, so a read error is possible.

The CDR3 has 19 residues. Per the germline V gene, CDR1 is KGHDR and CDR2 is SFDVKD. PBMCs stored at -80 C, numbering 2 million, were the origin of the unsorted libraries. A 10-nucleotide random UMI tagged transcripts in template-switch 5'RACE cDNA synthesis. From the 5' RACE reads, TCRdb called clonotypes with MiXCR, one entry per CDR3 protein. The repertoire has 71,000 or so distinct CDR3 sequences, approximately 5% of them found once; the top ten carry 2% to 2.5%. The sequence was collected from a woman in her thirties with multiple sclerosis. The chain combines TRBV24-1 with TRBJ2-3; TRBD2 matches 13 bases. The sample consisted of PBMCs. The CDR3 sequence is CVTSDLRPGLAGAADTQYF. The DNA for the CDR3 is TGTGTCACCAGTGATTTGAGGCCCGGACTAGCGGGAGCTGCAGATACGCAGTATTTT.